This TCR beta chain was obtained from a study of Ad26.COV2.S vaccination and SARS-CoV-2 variants. In the study overall: It was the COV1001 Ad26.COV2.S trial arm that included the donor. Each vaccinee took Ad26.COV2.S intramuscularly, once or twice 56 days apart.

Specified treatment: roughly 19 received Ad26.COV2.S at low or high dose, single or two shots; about five received placebo; per-sample allocation not given. Sampling was performed 63 days after the first vaccine or placebo injection. Profiling relied on immunoSEQ multiplex PCR, and the TCRdb table lists in-frame clones only, not all of them. The table records approximately 250,000 clones, roughly 89% of them present only once. This receptor was taken from a person aged 18-65 years who received the Ad26.COV2.S COVID-19 vaccine or a placebo. Here the sequenced sample was peripheral blood, taken in a trial of Ad26.COV2.S vaccine versus placebo.

CDR3 sequence (DNA): TGCAGCGTTGAACAAGGCGGGTTGGGGGGACGGGGCGGCGGCTACACCTTC. Its translation: CSVEQGGLGGRGGGYTF. The chain uses TRBV29-1 and TRBJ1-2; a weak D match, TRBD1 (5 bases). Germline assignment: CDR1 SQVTM and CDR2 ANQGSEA. The ends were cut back, 2 bases at V and 8 bases at J, with 27 bases in the middle. This CDR3 region has 17 residues.